Shown below are 19 T cell receptor beta chains from a single sample sequenced in a study of OX40 agonist ivuxolimab in advanced cancers. Libraries were prepared by immunoSEQ multiplex PCR; TCRdb keeps only in-frame clonotypes and omits some of them. The table includes about 40,000 clones, 82% detected once. The sample consisted of CD4+ or CD8+ T cells sorted from blood, taken in a trial of the OX40 agonist ivuxolimab. These receptors were obtained from an adult with an advanced solid tumor such as melanoma, head and neck, liver or kidney cancer.

The rearrangement uses TRBV9 and TRBJ2-2; no clear D gene. The CDR3 runs to 13 residues. Per germline, CDR1 SGDLS and CDR2 YYNGEE. V shed 0 bases and J shed 6 bases, with 6 bases lying between them. The CDR3, as DNA: TGTGCCAGCAGCGTAGGTCTAGCCGGGGAGCTGTTTTTT. It yields the protein CASSVGLAGELFF.

In this sample, this clone turned up a few times. V gene TRBV6-1 combines with J gene TRBJ1-1; D is unclear. V was cut by 6 bases and J by 4 bases, with 12 bases left in between. The CDR3 is made up of 13 amino acids. Germline CDR1 reads MNHNS; CDR2 reads SASEGT. CDR3 coding DNA: TGTGCCAGCAGGTTACTGGGGTCCACTGAAGCTTTCTTT. This gives the protein CASRLLGSTEAFF.

The chain combines TRBV30 with TRBJ2-4; 9 bases are shared with TRBD1. Germline V lookup: CDR1 GTSNPN, CDR2 SVGIG (reference sequence). The CDR3 is 18 residues long. The trim removed 0 bases at V and 5 bases at J, leaving 14 bases unmatched. Here the CDR3 reads CAWSVRGSRTGDENIQYF. CDR3 sequence (DNA): TGTGCCTGGAGTGTAAGGGGCTCCCGGACAGGGGATGAAAACATTCAGTACTTC.

The chain recombines TRBV6-1 with TRBJ2-7; D is undetermined. Germline CDR1 and CDR2: MNHNS and SASEGT. The length of the CDR3 is 17 residues. Trimming pared 4 bases from V and 6 bases from J, leaving 25 bases between. The chain's CDR3 is CASSGAPGTASFPEQYF. CDR3 DNA sequence: TGTGCCAGCAGTGGGGCGCCCGGCACAGCGTCGTTCCCCGAGCAGTACTTC.

This clone came up a few times. V usage is TRBV11-1 and J usage is TRBJ2-7; D remains unclear. Germline V gene lookup returns CDR1 SGHAT and CDR2 FQDESV (reference sequence). Trimming stripped 3 bases from V and 4 bases from J, with 10 bases between. The CDR3 sequence is 13 residues long. The CDR3, as DNA: TGTGCCAGCAGCTTGTTTAGAGGATACGAGCAGTACTTC. This encodes CASSLFRGYEQYF. Supplemented by reference TRBV11-1 and TRBJ2-7, the full variable domain reads EAEVAQSPRYKITEKSQAVAFWCDPISGHATLYWYRQILGQGPELLVQFQDESVVDDSQLPKDRFSAERLKGVDSTLKIQPAELGDSAMYLCASSLFRGYEQYFGPGTRLTVT.

This clone was observed a single time. The CDR3 coding sequence is TGCGCCAGCAGTGACGGATACTCTGGAAACACCATATATTTT. The encoded protein is CASSDGYSGNTIYF. The chain links TRBV10-2 to TRBJ1-3, with D uncertain. This CDR3 spans 14 amino acids. The V end lost 3 bases, the J end lost 0 bases, and 6 bases lay between the germline ends. CDR1 and CDR2 from the germline V gene are WSHSY and SAAADI.

This chain links TRBV6-5 with TRBJ2-1; no reliable D call. CDR1 and CDR2 from the germline V gene are MNHEY and SVGAGI. Trimming left V 7 bases short and J 2 bases short, with 9 bases between. This CDR3 is built from 13 residues. CDR3 loop: CASIGPPYNEQFF. CDR3 DNA: TGTGCCAGCATCGGACCCCCCTACAATGAGCAGTTCTTC.

This clone was detected only a few times. The J gene is TRBJ2-5, the V gene TRBV19; 9 bases agree with TRBD1. Germline trimming cut 2 bases from V and 2 bases from J; bases unmatched to any gene: 6. The CDR3 consists of 16 residues. Germline CDR1 LNHDA, CDR2 SQIVND (reference sequence). Here the CDR3 reads CASSIQGTGRQETQYF. CDR3 bases: TGTGCCAGTAGTATACAAGGGACAGGGAGACAAGAGACCCAGTACTTC.

This clone was seen once. The chain has TRBV11-2 and TRBJ2-1; no reliable D call. The CDR3 contains 14 residues. V lost 1 base and J 7 bases, leaving 11 bases between the germline ends. The germline gives CDR1 SGHAT, CDR2 FQNNGV. For the CDR3, the DNA is TGTGCCAGCAGCTTAGGTAGGTTCCTGAATGAGCAGTTCTTC. Encoded protein: CASSLGRFLNEQFF.

The chain recombines TRBV28 with TRBJ1-2, with D unclear. This CDR3 is 12 amino acids long. Looked up from germline, CDR1 is MDHEN and CDR2 is SYDVKM. V lost 3 bases and J lost 0, with 2 bases in between. CDR3 amino acids: CASSLSNYGYTF. CDR3 sequence (DNA): TGTGCCAGCAGTTTGTCTAACTATGGCTACACCTTC.

The chain combines TRBV7-3 with TRBJ1-1, with D maybe TRBD1 (6 bases). CDR3 size: 15 residues. Germline-derived CDR1 and CDR2 are SGHTA and FQGTGA. Trimming took 2 bases from V and 4 from J, leaving 14 bases between them. Here the CDR3 reads CASSLLGGWATEAFF. The CDR3 nucleotides read TGTGCCAGCAGCTTACTGGGGGGCTGGGCCACTGAAGCTTTCTTT.

The V and J genes are TRBV11-2 and TRBJ1-1; no reliable D call. Germline V gives CDR1 SGHAT, CDR2 FQNNGV. This CDR3 comprises 17 residues. V dropped 2 bases and J dropped 2 bases, with 18 bases sitting between them. CDR3 sequence: CASSLPKDRSGNTEAFF. The CDR3 region has the DNA TGTGCCAGCAGCTTACCCAAGGACCGGAGTGGCAACACTGAAGCTTTCTTT.

This chain links TRBV7-6 with TRBJ1-4; 7 bases match TRBD1. The V segment lost 5 bases and the J segment 7 bases; nucleotides outside the gene matches: 7. This CDR3 region has 14 residues. Germline V gene lookup returns CDR1 SGHVS and CDR2 FNYEAQ. CDR3 protein: CASSKTGWGEKLFF. The DNA of the CDR3 is TGTGCCAGCAGCAAGACAGGGTGGGGTGAAAAACTGTTTTTT.

The J gene is TRBJ1-6, the V gene TRBV6-5; D uncertain. The germline V gene encodes CDR1 MNHEY and CDR2 SVGAGI. This CDR3 is built from 14 residues. Trimming removed 6 bases at V and 4 bases at J, with 10 bases between. CDR3 amino acids: CASRQNTYNSPLHF. CDR3 bases: TGTGCCAGCAGACAGAACACATATAATTCACCCCTCCACTTT.

V usage is TRBV2 and J usage is TRBJ2-7; D is uncertain. The CDR3 covers 12 residues. Germline lookup yields CDR1 SNHLY and CDR2 FYNNEI. V was pared by 6 bases and J by 4 bases, with 10 bases between. CDR3 loop: CASSPARYEQYF. The CDR3 DNA is TGTGCCAGCAGCCCGGCTCGATACGAGCAGTACTTC.

The rearrangement links TRBV10-1 to TRBJ2-7; D may correspond to TRBD1 or TRBD2 (6 bases each). CDR1 is WNHNN and CDR2 is SYGVQD in the germline V gene (reference sequence). Between the trimmed V and J ends, which lost 3 bases and 5 bases, there was a span of 17 bases. This CDR3 contains 15 residues. The CDR3 sequence: CASSDPGGGIDEQYF. The CDR3 DNA reads TGCGCCAGCAGTGACCCCGGAGGGGGTATCGACGAGCAGTACTTC.

The chain employs TRBV5-1 and TRBJ2-3, with a possible D match to TRBD2 (6 bases). The CDR3 extends over 14 amino acids. Germline-derived CDR1 and CDR2 are SGHRS and YFSETQ. The germline V and J ends were trimmed by 6 bases and 1 base, with 12 bases remaining between them. CDR3 DNA sequence: TGCGCCAGCACTTTGGGGGGACGCACAGATACGCAGTATTTT. Protein product: CASTLGGRTDTQYF.

The chain uses TRBV7-3 and TRBJ2-1; the D gene is possibly TRBD1 (6 bases). Trimming left V 2 bases short and J 4 bases short, with 15 bases between. This CDR3 has 16 amino acids. Looked up from germline, CDR1 is SGHTA and CDR2 is FQGTGA. The DNA of the CDR3 is TGTGCCAGCAGCTTAGTTGGGCTAGGGGGTTACAATGAGCAGTTCTTC. Its translation: CASSLVGLGGYNEQFF. The whole variable domain, filled in from reference TRBV7-3 and TRBJ2-1, reads GAGVSQTPSNKVTEKGKYVELRCDPISGHTALYWYRQSLGQGPEFLIYFQGTGAADDSGLPNDRFFAVRPEGSVSTLKIQRTERGDSAVYLCASSLVGLGGYNEQFFGPGTRLTVL.

The chain recombines TRBV30 with TRBJ2-3; TRBD1 matches at 9 bases. This CDR3 has 14 residues. The V and J ends lost 3 bases and 5 bases, in that order; junction bases with no gene match: 6. Germline assignment: CDR1 GTSNPN and CDR2 SVGIG (reference sequence). Here the CDR3 DNA reads TGTGCCTGGAGAGAACAGGGGGCGCGAGATACGCAGTATTTT. Its protein is CAWREQGARDTQYF.